This T cell receptor beta chain was captured by sequencing in a study of CD8 T cells in ankylosing spondylitis. TCRdb processed the 5' RACE reads anew with MiXCR; each CDR3 protein has one entry. Counted here are more than 600,000 distinct CDR3 sequences, around a fifth occurring once; the ten biggest clones make up around 19%. V lost 0 bases to trimming and J lost 2 bases, with 11 bases between them. Germline CDR1 is SGHRS and CDR2 is YFSETQ. This CDR3 has 16 residues. This clonotype was observed a handful of times. What it binds is unknown. Study findings and constraints: Within peripheral blood, clones linked to disease were CD8+ and relatively rare. Within ankylosing spondylitis blood, a TCR beta motif made up of seven to nine highly homologous variants appeared to be characteristic.

Sequencing was carried out using blood, either unsorted or a sorted T cell fraction (not recorded which). This receptor was obtained from a male donor with ankylosing spondylitis. This chain joins TRBV5-1 and TRBJ2-2; D may be TRBD2 (5 bases). The CDR3: CASSLEFGVNTGELFF. The CDR3 DNA sequence: TGCGCCAGCAGCTTGGAATTCGGGGTTAACACCGGGGAGCTGTTTTTT. Based on the CDR3 plus reference TRBV5-1 and TRBJ2-2, the full variable domain is KAGVTQTPRYLIKTRGQQVTLSCSPISGHRSVSWYQQTPGQGLQFLFEYFSETQRNKGNFPGRFSGRQFSNSRSEMNVSTLELGDSALYLCASSLEFGVNTGELFFGEGSRLTVL.